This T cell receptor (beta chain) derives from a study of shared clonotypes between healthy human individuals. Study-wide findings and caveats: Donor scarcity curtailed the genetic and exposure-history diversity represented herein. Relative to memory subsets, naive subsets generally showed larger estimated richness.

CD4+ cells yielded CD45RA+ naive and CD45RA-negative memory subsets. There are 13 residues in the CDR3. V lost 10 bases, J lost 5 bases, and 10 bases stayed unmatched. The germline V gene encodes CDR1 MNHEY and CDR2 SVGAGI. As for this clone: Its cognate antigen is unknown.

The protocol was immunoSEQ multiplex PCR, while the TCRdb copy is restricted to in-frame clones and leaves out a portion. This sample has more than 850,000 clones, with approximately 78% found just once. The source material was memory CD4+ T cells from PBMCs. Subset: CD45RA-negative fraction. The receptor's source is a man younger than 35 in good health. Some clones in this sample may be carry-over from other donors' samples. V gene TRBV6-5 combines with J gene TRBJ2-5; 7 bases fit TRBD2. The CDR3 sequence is CAISGVKGETQYF. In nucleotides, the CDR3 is TGTGCCATCAGCGGGGTAAAAGGGGAGACCCAGTACTTC.